The present TCR beta chain was sequenced within a study of CD8+ T cells in alopecia areata. General observations from the study: Normal skin contains resident alphabeta T cells, and these are also sequenced in scalp samples. Uncertainty about whether baseline CD8+ expansion is linked to response remains, with one nonresponder.

Regarding treatment: oral pan-JAK inhibitor, 5-10 mg twice daily. The sequencing template was cDNA reverse transcribed from extracted RNA. Only in-frame clones appear in the TCRdb table, and some are missing; sequencing was by immunoSEQ multiplex PCR. The sample has around 200,000 clones; 60% are singletons. Germline trimming cut 6 bases from V and 0 bases from J; bases unmatched to any gene: 3. The germline V gene has CDR1 SNHLY and CDR2 FYNNEI. The CDR3 runs 14 residues. Concerning this clone: No antigen is known for it.

The starting material was CD4+ T cells sorted from blood, obtained at week 4, from a patient treated with tofacitinib. This chain joins TRBV2 and TRBJ2-7; 9 positions match TRBD2. This sequence was found in a human donor with alopecia areata. This chain's CDR3 is CASRDSGGSYEQYF. CDR3 bases: TGTGCCAGCAGGGATAGCGGGGGCTCCTACGAGCAGTACTTC.